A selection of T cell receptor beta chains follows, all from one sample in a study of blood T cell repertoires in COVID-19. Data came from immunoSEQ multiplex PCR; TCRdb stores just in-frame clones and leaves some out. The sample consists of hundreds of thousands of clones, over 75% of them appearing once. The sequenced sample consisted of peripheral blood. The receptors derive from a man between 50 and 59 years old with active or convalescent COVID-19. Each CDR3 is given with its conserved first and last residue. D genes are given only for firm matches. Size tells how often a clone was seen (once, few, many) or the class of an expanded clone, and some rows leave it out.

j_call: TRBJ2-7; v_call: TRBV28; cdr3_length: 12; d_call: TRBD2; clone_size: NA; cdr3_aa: CASSRRTSEQYF; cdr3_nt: TGTGCCAGCAGCAGACGGACTAGCGAGCAGTACTTC
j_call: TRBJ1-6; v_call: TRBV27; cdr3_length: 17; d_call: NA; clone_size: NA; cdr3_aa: CASSLGAGDPAHSPLHF; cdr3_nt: TGTGCCAGCAGTTTAGGAGCGGGGGATCCGGCGCATTCACCCCTCCACTTT
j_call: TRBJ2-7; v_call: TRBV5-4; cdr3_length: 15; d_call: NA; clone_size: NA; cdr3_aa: CASSFSGSGYYEQYF; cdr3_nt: TGTGCCAGCAGCTTTTCAGGTAGCGGTTATTACGAGCAGTACTTC
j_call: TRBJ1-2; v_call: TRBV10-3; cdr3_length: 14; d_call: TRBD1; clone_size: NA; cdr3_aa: CAISPGQAVYGYTF; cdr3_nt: TGTGCCATCAGCCCTGGACAGGCCGTATATGGCTACACCTTC
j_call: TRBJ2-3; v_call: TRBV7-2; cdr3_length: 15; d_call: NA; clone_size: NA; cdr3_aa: CASSLEGVGTDTQYF; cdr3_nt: TGTGCCAGCAGCTTAGAGGGGGTTGGAACAGATACGCAGTATTTT
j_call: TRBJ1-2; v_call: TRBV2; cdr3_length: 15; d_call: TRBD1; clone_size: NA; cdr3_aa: CASSPPGQGSNGYTF; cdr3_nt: TGTGCCAGCAGCCCCCCTGGACAGGGGAGTAATGGCTACACCTTC
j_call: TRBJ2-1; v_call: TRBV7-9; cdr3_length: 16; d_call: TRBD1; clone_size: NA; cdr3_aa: CASSDRGRFSYNEQFF; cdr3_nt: TGTGCCAGCAGCGACAGGGGCCGATTCTCCTACAATGAGCAGTTCTTC
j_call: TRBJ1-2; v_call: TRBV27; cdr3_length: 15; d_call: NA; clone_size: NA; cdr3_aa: CASTFIGRTNYGYTF; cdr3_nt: TGTGCCAGCACTTTTATTGGCAGGACTAACTATGGCTACACCTTC
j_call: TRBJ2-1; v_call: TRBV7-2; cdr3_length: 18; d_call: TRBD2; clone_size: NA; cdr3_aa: CASSLVSGGRGSYNEQFF; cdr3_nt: TGTGCCAGCAGCTTAGTCTCGGGCGGGAGAGGGTCCTACAATGAGCAGTTCTTC
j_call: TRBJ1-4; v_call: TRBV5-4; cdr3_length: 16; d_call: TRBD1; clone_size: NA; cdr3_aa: CASSLDAGTGNEKLFF; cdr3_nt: TGTGCCAGCAGCTTGGATGCGGGGACAGGGAATGAAAAACTGTTTTTT
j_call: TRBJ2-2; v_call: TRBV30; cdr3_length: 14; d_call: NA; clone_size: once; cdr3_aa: CAWSVLQDSGELFF; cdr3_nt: TGTGCCTGGAGTGTACTACAAGATAGCGGGGAGCTGTTTTTT
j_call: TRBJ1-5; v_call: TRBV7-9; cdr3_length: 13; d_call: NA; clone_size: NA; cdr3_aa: CASSKARDQPQHF; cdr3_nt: TGTGCCAGCAGTAAGGCACGGGATCAGCCCCAGCATTTT
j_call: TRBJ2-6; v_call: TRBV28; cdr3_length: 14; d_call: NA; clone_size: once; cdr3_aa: CASSLVRGANVLTF; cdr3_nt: TGTGCCAGCAGCCTGGTGAGAGGGGCCAACGTCCTGACTTTC
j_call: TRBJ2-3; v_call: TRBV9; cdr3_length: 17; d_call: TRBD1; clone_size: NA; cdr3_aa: CASSLNAGTGSADTQYF; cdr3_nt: TGTGCCAGCAGCTTAAACGCCGGGACAGGTTCGGCAGATACGCAGTATTTT
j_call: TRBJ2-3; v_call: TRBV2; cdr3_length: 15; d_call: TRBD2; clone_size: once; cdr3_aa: CASSGSGRKWDTQYF; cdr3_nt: TGTGCCAGCAGTGGTAGCGGGAGGAAGTGGGATACGCAGTATTTT
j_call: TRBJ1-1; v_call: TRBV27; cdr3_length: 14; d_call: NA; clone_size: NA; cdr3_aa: CASGPGVLGAEAFF; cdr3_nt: TGTGCCAGCGGCCCTGGGGTCTTAGGGGCTGAAGCTTTCTTT
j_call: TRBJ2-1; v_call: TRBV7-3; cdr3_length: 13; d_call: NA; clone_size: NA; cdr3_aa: CASAAPNGVEQFF; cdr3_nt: TGTGCCAGCGCCGCACCAAACGGGGTTGAGCAGTTCTTC
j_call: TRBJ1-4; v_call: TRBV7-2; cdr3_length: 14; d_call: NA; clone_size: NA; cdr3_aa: CASSLSSREEKLFF; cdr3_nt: TGTGCCAGCAGCTTATCCTCCAGGGAAGAAAAACTGTTTTTT